Listed below are T cell receptor beta chains from one sample, sequenced in a study of cytomegalovirus exposure and HLA in healthy donors. The protocol was immunoSEQ multiplex PCR, while the TCRdb copy is restricted to in-frame clones and leaves out a portion. This repertoire shows 100,000 to 120,000 clones, 10% to 15% found once; its top ten account for approximately 15%. The source material was PBMCs. These receptors originate from a man aged 35 to 55 in good health and CMV-seropositive. Both conserved end residues are part of each CDR3. Fields, in order: D gene, J gene, clone size, V gene, CDR3 protein, CDR3 DNA. D genes are given only for firm matches. Clone size is stated in some rows and not others, as once, few, many or a class when expanded.

- | TRBJ1-1 | few | TRBV28 | CASSLVTGEAFF | TGTGCCAGCAGTTTAGTGACAGGTGAAGCTTTCTTT
- | TRBJ2-2 | - | TRBV18 | CASSLSDLANTGELFF | TGTGCCAGCTCCTTGAGTGATCTCGCGAACACCGGGGAGCTGTTTTTT
- | TRBJ2-5 | few | TRBV9 | CASSAGGRGLQETQYF | TGTGCCAGCAGCGCCGGAGGGCGAGGGCTCCAAGAGACCCAGTACTTC
TRBD2 | TRBJ2-5 | - | TRBV9 | CASSVEGGSGETQYF | TGTGCCAGCAGCGTAGAGGGCGGGAGTGGAGAGACCCAGTACTTC
TRBD1 | TRBJ1-1 | - | TRBV11-2 | CASSKGQARGTEAFF | TGTGCCAGCAGCAAGGGACAGGCCCGGGGCACTGAAGCTTTCTTT
- | TRBJ2-3 | - | TRBV5-1 | CASSLEARGTDTQYF | TGCGCCAGCAGCCTCGAAGCGCGAGGAACAGATACGCAGTATTTT
- | TRBJ1-3 | - | TRBV4-1 | CASSPLSGNTIYF | TGCGCCAGCAGCCCACTATCTGGAAACACCATATATTTT
TRBD2 | TRBJ2-5 | few | TRBV14 | CASSQAGLAVETQYF | TGTGCCAGCAGCCAGGCCGGACTAGCAGTAGAGACCCAGTACTTC
- | TRBJ2-5 | - | TRBV7-7 | CASSSQFSGETQYF | TGTGCTAGCAGCTCCCAGTTCTCGGGGGAGACCCAGTACTTC
- | TRBJ2-1 | - | TRBV7-2 | CASSLAARRDYNEQFF | TGTGCCAGCAGCTTAGCTGCGCGCAGGGACTACAATGAGCAGTTCTTC
TRBD1 | TRBJ1-5 | - | TRBV28 | CASSLGDRVNQPQHF | TGTGCCAGCAGTTTGGGGGACAGGGTGAATCAGCCCCAGCATTTT
- | TRBJ1-5 | many | TRBV2 | CASSETDSNQPQHF | TGTGCCAGCAGTGAAACTGATAGCAATCAGCCCCAGCATTTT
- | TRBJ2-3 | - | TRBV25-1 | CASSGQGTPTDTQYF | TGTGCCAGCAGTGGGCAAGGGACACCCACAGATACGCAGTATTTT
- | TRBJ2-1 | few | TRBV7-8 | CASSPAGSEGYNEQFF | TGTGCCAGCAGCCCGGCCGGTAGCGAGGGCTACAATGAGCAGTTCTTC
- | TRBJ2-5 | - | TRBV5-1 | CASSFPDSQETQYF | TGCGCCAGCAGCTTTCCAGACAGCCAAGAGACCCAGTACTTC
- | TRBJ2-3 | few | TRBV27 | CASSLPGLGGTDTQYF | TGTGCCAGCAGTTTGCCGGGACTCGGCGGTACAGATACGCAGTATTTT
- | TRBJ2-2 | few | TRBV7-3 | CAGSSGDTGELFF | TGTGCCGGCAGCTCCGGTGATACCGGGGAGCTGTTTTTT
TRBD2 | TRBJ2-1 | - | TRBV7-2 | CASSSRPLAGGPRRQFF | TGTGCCAGCAGCTCGCGACCCCTAGCGGGAGGTCCCAGAAGGCAGTTCTTC
- | TRBJ2-3 | - | TRBV15 | CATSRERGSDTDTQYF | TGTGCCACCAGCAGAGAGCGCGGGTCCGACACAGATACGCAGTATTTT
- | TRBJ1-5 | few | TRBV28 | CASSLSPQGLGQPQHF | TGTGCCAGCAGTTTATCACCCCAGGGTCTGGGTCAGCCCCAGCATTTT
TRBD2 | TRBJ2-1 | - | TRBV2 | CASSERLAANPTAYNEQFF | TGTGCCAGCAGTGAAAGACTAGCGGCCAACCCGACCGCCTACAATGAGCAGTTCTTC
- | TRBJ1-2 | - | TRBV6-5 | CASSYSNWPGYTF | TGTGCCAGCAGTTACTCGAATTGGCCGGGCTACACCTTC
- | TRBJ1-1 | few | TRBV5-4 | CASSPDSVPEAFF | TGTGCCAGCAGCCCGGACAGCGTCCCTGAAGCTTTCTTT
- | TRBJ1-5 | - | TRBV7-9 | CASSFGDQPQHF | TGTGCCAGCAGCTTCGGGGATCAGCCCCAGCATTTT
TRBD2 | TRBJ2-3 | few | TRBV6-4 | CASSVERGSTDTQYF | TGTGCCAGCAGTGTGGAGCGGGGAAGCACAGATACGCAGTATTTT